This T cell receptor beta chain was retrieved from a study of CD8 T cells in ankylosing spondylitis. Study observations and caveats: Within peripheral blood, clones linked to disease were CD8+ and relatively rare. Ankylosing spondylitis blood seemed to carry a telltale TCR beta motif made of fewer than 10 highly homologous variants.

CDR3 length: 16 residues. Per germline, CDR1 MNHNS and CDR2 SASEGT. V shed 6 bases, J shed 5 bases, and the junction held 12 bases outside the gene matches. Comment on this clonotype: No antigen is known for it.

A quantitative 5'-RACE method, one with molecular barcodes, was used to make TCR beta libraries. In TCRdb, the 5' RACE reads were re-called with MiXCR into one record per CDR3 protein. The sample has about 160,000 distinct CDR3 sequences, 40% to 50% seen once. V usage is TRBV6-1 and J usage is TRBJ1-5, with 8 bases fitting TRBD1. Input material: synovial fluid, either unsorted or a sorted T cell fraction (not recorded which). The source of this sequence is a male donor with ankylosing spondylitis. Here the CDR3 reads CASRPQTGERDQPQHF. The DNA for the CDR3 is TGTGCCAGCAGGCCCCAGACAGGGGAAAGGGATCAGCCCCAGCATTTT.